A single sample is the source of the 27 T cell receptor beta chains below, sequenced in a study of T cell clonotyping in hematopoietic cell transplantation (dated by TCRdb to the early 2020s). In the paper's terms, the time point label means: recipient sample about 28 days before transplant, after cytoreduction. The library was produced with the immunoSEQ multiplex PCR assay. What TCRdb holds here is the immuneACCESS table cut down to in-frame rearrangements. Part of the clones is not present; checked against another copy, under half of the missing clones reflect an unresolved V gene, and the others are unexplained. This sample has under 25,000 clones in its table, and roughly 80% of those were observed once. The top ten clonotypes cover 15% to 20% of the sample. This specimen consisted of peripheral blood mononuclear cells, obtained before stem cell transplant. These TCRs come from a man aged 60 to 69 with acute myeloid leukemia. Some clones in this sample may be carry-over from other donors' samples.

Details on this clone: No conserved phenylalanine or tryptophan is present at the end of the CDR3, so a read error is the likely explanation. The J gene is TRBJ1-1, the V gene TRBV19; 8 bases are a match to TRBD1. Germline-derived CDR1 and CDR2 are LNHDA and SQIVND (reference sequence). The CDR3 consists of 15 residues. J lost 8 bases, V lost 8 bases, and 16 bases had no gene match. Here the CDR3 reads CASRRLGQGAAEAFS. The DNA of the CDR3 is TGTGCCAGTCGTCGTTTAGGGCAGGGGGCAGCGGAAGCTTTCTCT.

The CDR3 DNA reads as TGTGCCAGCAGGGCAGGGGGCTACGAGCAGTACTTC. It is translated as CASRAGGYEQYF. The V call is TRBV6-6, the J call TRBJ2-7, with 7 positions matching TRBD1. This CDR3 is built from 12 residues. Trimming took 6 bases from V and 3 from J; bases not matched to a gene: 2. Germline loops: CDR1 MNHNY, CDR2 SVGAGI (reference sequence).

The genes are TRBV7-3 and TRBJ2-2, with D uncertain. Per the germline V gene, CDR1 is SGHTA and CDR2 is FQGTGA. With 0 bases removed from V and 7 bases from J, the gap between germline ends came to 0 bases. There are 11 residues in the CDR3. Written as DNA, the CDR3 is TGTGCCAGCAGCTTAACCGGGGAGCTGTTTTTT. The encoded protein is CASSLTGELFF.

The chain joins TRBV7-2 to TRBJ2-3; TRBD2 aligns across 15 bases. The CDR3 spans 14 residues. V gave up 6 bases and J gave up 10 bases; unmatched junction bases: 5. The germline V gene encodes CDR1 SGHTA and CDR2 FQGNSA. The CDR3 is CASRTGLAGGPQYF. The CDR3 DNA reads TGTGCCAGCAGGACGGGACTAGCGGGGGGTCCGCAGTATTTT.

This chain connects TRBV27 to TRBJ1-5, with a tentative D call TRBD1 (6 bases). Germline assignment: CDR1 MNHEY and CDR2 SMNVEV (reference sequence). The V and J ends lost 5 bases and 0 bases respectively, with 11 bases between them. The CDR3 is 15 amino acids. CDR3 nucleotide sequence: TGTGCCAGCAGTCCACGGACAGCTAGCAATCAGCCCCAGCATTTT. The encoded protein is CASSPRTASNQPQHF.

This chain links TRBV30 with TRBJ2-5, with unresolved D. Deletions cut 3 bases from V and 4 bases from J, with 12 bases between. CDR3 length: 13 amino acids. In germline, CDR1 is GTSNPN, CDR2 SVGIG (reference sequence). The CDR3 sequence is CAWRPPAPETQYF. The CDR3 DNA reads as TGTGCCTGGAGGCCCCCAGCGCCAGAGACCCAGTACTTC.

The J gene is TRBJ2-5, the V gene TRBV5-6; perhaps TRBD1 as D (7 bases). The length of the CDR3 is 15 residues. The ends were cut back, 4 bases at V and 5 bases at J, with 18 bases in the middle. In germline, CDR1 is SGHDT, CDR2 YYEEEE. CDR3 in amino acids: CASSLEGRGVETQYF. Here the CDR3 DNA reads TGTGCCAGCAGCCTCGAAGGCAGGGGGGTCGAGACCCAGTACTTC.

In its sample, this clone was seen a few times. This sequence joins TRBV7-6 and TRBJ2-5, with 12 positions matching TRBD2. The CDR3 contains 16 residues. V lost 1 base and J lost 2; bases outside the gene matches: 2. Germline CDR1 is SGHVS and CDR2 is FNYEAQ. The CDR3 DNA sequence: TGTGCCAGCAGCTTAGAGCTAGCGGGGGGGCAAGAGACCCAGTACTTC. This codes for CASSLELAGGQETQYF.

CDR3: CASRGTGNNEKLFF. In DNA form, the CDR3 reads TGTGCCAGCAGGGGGACAGGGAATAATGAAAAACTGTTTTTT. V usage is TRBV2 and J usage is TRBJ1-4; TRBD1 agrees at 9 bases. The CDR3 length is 14 residues. CDR1 and CDR2 from the germline V gene are SNHLY and FYNNEI. V lost 6 bases to trimming and J lost 4 bases; unmatched junction nucleotides: 3.

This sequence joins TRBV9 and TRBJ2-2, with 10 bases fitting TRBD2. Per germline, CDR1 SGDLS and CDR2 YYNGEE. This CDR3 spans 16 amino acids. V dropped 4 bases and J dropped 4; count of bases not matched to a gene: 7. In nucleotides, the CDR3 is TGTGCCAGCAGCAGATTTAGCGGGGGGTCCACCGGGGAGCTGTTTTTT. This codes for CASSRFSGGSTGELFF.

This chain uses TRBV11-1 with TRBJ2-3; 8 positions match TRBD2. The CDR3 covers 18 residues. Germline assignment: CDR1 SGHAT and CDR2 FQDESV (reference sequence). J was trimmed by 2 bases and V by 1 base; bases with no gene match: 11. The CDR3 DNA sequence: TGTGCCAGCAGCTTAGGGGAAGGGCTAGCGGGTCACACAGATACGCAGTATTTT. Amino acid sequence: CASSLGEGLAGHTDTQYF.

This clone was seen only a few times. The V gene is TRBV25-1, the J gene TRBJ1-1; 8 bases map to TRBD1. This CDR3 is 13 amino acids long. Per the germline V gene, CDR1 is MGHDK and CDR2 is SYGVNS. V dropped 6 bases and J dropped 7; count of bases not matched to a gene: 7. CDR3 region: CASRDPQGVEAFF. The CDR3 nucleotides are TGTGCCAGCAGAGATCCACAGGGGGTTGAAGCTTTCTTT. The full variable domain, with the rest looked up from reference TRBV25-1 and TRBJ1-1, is EADIYQTPRYLVIGTGKKITLECSQTMGHDKMYWYQQDPGMELHLIHYSYGVNSTEKGDLSSESTVSRIRTEHFPLTLESARPSHTSQYLCASRDPQGVEAFFGQGTRLTVV.

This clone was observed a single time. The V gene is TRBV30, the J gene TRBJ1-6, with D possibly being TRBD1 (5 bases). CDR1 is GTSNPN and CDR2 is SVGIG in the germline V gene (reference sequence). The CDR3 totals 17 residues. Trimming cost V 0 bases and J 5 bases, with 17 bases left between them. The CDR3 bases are TGTGCCTGGAGTGTACTCTCAAGACAGATAGATAATTCACCCCTCCACTTT. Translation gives CAWSVLSRQIDNSPLHF.

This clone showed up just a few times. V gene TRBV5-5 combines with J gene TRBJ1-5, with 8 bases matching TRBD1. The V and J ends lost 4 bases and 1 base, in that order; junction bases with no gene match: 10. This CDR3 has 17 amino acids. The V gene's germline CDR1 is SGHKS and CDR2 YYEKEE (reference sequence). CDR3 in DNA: TGTGCCAGCAGCACGGACAGGGAACTTGTAAGCAATCAGCCCCAGCATTTT. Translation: CASSTDRELVSNQPQHF.

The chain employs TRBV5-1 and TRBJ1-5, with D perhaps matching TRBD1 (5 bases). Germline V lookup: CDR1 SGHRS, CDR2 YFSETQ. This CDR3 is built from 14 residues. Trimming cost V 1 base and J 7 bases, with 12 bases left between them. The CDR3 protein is CASSLSGGGQPQHF. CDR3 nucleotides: TGCGCCAGCAGCTTGTCTGGGGGTGGGCAGCCCCAGCATTTT.

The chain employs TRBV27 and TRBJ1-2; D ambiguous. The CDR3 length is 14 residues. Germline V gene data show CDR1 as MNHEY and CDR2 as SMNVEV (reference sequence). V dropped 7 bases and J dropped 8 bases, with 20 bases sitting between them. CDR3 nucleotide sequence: TGTGCCAGCATGTCCTCCTCGGCGGAGTGGGGCTACACCTTC. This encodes CASMSSSAEWGYTF.

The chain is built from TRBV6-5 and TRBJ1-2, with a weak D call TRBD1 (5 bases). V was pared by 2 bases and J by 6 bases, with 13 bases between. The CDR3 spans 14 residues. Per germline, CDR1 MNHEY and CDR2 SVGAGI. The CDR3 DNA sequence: TGTGCCAGCAGTTACCAGGGAGGGAATAATGGCTACACCTTC. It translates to CASSYQGGNNGYTF.

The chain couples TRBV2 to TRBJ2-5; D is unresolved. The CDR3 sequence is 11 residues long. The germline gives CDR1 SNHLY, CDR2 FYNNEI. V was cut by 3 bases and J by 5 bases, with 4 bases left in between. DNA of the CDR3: TGTGCCAGCAGTGAGGGGGAGACCCAGTACTTC. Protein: CASSEGETQYF. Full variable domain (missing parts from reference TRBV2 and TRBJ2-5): EPEVTQTPSHQVTQMGQEVILRCVPISNHLYFYWYRQILGQKVEFLVSFYNNEISEKSEIFDDQFSVERPDGSNFTLKIRSTKLEDSAMYFCASSEGETQYFGPGTRLLVL.

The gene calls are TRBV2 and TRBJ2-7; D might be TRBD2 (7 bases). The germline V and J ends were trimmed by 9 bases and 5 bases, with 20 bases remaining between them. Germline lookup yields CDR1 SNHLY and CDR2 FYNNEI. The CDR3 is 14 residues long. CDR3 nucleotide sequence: TGTGCCAGGGCTGAGCGGGACAATCTAAACGAGCAGTACTTC. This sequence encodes CARAERDNLNEQYF. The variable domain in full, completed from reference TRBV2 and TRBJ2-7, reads EPEVTQTPSHQVTQMGQEVILRCVPISNHLYFYWYRQILGQKVEFLVSFYNNEISEKSEIFDDQFSVERPDGSNFTLKIRSTKLEDSAMYFCARAERDNLNEQYFGPGTRLTVT.

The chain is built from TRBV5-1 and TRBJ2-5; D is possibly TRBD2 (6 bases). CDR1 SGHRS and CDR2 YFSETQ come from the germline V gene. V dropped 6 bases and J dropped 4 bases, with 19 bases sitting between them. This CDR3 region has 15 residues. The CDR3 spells CASTLFGGVRETQYF. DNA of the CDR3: TGCGCCAGCACCTTATTTGGAGGGGTCAGAGAGACCCAGTACTTC.

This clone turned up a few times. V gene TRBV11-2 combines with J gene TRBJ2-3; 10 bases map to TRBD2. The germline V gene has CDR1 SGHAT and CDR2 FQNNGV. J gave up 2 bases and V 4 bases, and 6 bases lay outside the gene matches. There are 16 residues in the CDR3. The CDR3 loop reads CASSSGTSAPTDTQYF. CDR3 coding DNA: TGTGCCAGCAGCTCCGGGACTAGCGCTCCCACAGATACGCAGTATTTT.

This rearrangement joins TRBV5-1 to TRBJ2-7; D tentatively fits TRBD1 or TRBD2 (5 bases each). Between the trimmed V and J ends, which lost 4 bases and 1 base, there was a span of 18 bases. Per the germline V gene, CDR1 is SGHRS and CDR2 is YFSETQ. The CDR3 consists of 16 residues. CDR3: CASSLTGPLHSYEQYF. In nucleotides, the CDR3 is TGCGCCAGCAGCCTGACGGGACCTCTCCATTCCTACGAGCAGTACTTC.

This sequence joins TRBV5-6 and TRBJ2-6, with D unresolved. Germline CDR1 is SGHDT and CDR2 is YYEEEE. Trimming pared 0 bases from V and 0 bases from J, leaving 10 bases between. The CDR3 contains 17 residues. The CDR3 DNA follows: TGTGCCAGCAGCTTGGAGGGCACCTCCTCTGGGGCCAACGTCCTGACTTTC. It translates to CASSLEGTSSGANVLTF. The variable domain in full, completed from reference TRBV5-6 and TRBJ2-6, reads DAGVTQSPTHLIKTRGQQVTLRCSPKSGHDTVSWYQQALGQGPQFIFQYYEEEERQRGNFPDRFSGHQFPNYSSELNVNALLLGDSALYLCASSLEGTSSGANVLTFGAGSRLTVL.

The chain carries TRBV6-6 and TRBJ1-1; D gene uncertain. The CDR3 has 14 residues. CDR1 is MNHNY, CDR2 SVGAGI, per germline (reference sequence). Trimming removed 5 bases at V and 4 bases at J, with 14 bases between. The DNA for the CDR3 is TGTGCCAGCAGTATCGACAAGCAAGGCACTGAAGCTTTCTTT. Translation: CASSIDKQGTEAFF.

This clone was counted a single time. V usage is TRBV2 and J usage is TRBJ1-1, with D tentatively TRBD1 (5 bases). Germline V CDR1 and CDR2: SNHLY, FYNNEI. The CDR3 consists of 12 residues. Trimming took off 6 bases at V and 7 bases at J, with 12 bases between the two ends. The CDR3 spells CASREGLGEAFF. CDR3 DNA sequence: TGTGCCAGCAGGGAGGGACTCGGTGAAGCTTTCTTT.

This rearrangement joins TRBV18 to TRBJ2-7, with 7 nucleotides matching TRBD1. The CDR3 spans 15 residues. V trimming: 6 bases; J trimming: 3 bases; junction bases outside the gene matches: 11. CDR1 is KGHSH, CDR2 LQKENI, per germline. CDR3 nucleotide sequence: TGTGCCAGCTCGCAATTCGGACAGGAGAACTACGAGCAGTACTTC. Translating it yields CASSQFGQENYEQYF.

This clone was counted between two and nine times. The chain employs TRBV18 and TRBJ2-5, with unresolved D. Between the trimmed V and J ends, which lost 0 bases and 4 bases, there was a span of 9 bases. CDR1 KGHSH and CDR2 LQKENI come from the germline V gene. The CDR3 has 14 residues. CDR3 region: CASSPPFFSETQYF. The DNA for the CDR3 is TGTGCCAGCTCACCACCCTTTTTCTCAGAGACCCAGTACTTC.